These 18 T cell receptor beta chains originate from one sample sequenced in a study of T cell clonality in common variable immunodeficiency. Clones were read by immunoSEQ multiplex PCR, and TCRdb kept only the in-frame ones, dropping some. The data show roughly 55,000 clones, with none appearing a single time. Sequencing was performed on peripheral blood mononuclear cells. Every receptor here comes from a person aged 18 to 75 in good health.

This clone was picked up many times. Read sequence stops 3 residues before the CDR3 end, and the germline J gene provides the missing end. The chain joins TRBV20-1 to TRBJ1-2; possibly TRBD1 for D (5 bases). The V and J ends lost 0 bases and 1 base respectively, with 12 bases between them. The CDR3 has 15 amino acids. Germline values: CDR1 DFQATT, CDR2 SNEGSKA (reference sequence). The sequenced part of the CDR3 DNA is TGCAGTGCTAGAGACGAGGGCAGGGTTAACTATGGC. It codes for CSARDEGRVNYG. From start to end, the CDR3 is CSARDEGRVNYGYTF.

This clone was seen at least ten times. The read ends 3 residues early relative to the CDR3; the germline J gene fills the gap. V gene TRBV7-7 combines with J gene TRBJ2-1; tentatively, D is TRBD2 (6 bases). The V end lost 3 bases, the J end lost 5 bases, and 8 bases lay between the germline ends. The CDR3 runs to 13 residues. The germline gives CDR1 SSHAT, CDR2 FNYEAQ (reference sequence). The part of the CDR3 DNA that was read is TGTGCCAGCAGCTTGGGACTGGACAATGAG. It codes for CASSLGLDNE. The entire CDR3 sequence reads CASSLGLDNEQFF. The variable domain in full, completed from reference TRBV7-7 and TRBJ2-1, reads GAGVSQSPRYKVTKRGQDVTLRCDPISSHATLYWYQQALGQGPEFLTYFNYEAQPDKSGLPSDRFSAERPEGSISTLTIQRTEQRDSAMYRCASSLGLDNEQFFGPGTRLTVL.

This clone has at least ten counts. The read ends 3 residues before the CDR3 terminus; that terminus is restored from the germline J gene. J is TRBJ2-1 and V is TRBV5-1; D might be TRBD2 (6 bases). Trimming pared 4 bases from V and 9 bases from J, leaving 17 bases between. CDR1 SGHRS and CDR2 YFSETQ come from the germline V gene. This CDR3 has 14 amino acids. The covered CDR3 bases are TGCGCCAGCAGCCTAGACTCCTTCGGGGGTGAG. It yields the protein CASSLDSFGGE. The whole CDR3 sequence is CASSLDSFGGEQFF. Full variable domain (missing parts from reference TRBV5-1 and TRBJ2-1): KAGVTQTPRYLIKTRGQQVTLSCSPISGHRSVSWYQQTPGQGLQFLFEYFSETQRNKGNFPGRFSGRQFSNSRSEMNVSTLELGDSALYLCASSLDSFGGEQFFGPGTRLTVL.

In its sample, this clone was seen many times. The missing CDR3 end, 3 residues past where the read stops, is filled in from the germline J gene. The chain couples TRBV5-6 to TRBJ1-4, with D possibly TRBD1 on 5 matching bases. The CDR3 is made up of 14 amino acids. Germline CDR1 reads SGHDT; CDR2 reads YYEEEE. Trimming removed 1 base from V and 4 bases from J, with 8 bases in between. The CDR3 bases that were read are TGTGCCAGCAGCTTGCGGGGGATTAATGAAAAA. The encoded protein is CASSLRGINEK. The whole CDR3 is CASSLRGINEKLFF.

This clone was seen more than once but under ten times. The CDR3 end is not reached by the read, which stops 3 residues before it; the germline J gene fills it in. This chain uses TRBV11-2 with TRBJ2-1; TRBD2 agrees at 12 bases. CDR3 size: 15 residues. V was pared by 4 bases and J by 4 bases, with 2 bases of the junction left unmatched. Germline values: CDR1 SGHAT, CDR2 FQNNGV. Partial CDR3 DNA: TGTGCCAGCAGCTGGACTAGCGGGGTATACAATGAG. Its protein is CASSWTSGVYNE. The CDR3 reads in full as CASSWTSGVYNEQFF.

This clone appeared many times. The CDR3 extends 3 residues past the end of the read, so its final part is completed from the germline J gene. The rearrangement joins TRBV6-2 or TRBV6-3 to TRBJ2-1; 9 bases align to TRBD2. V lost 2 bases, J lost 3 bases, and 5 bases stayed unmatched. This CDR3 has 16 residues. Germline V gives CDR1 MNHEY, CDR2 SVGEGT. CDR3 bases read: TGTGCCAGCAGTTACCCCTTAGCGGGGGTCTACAATGAG. Amino acids: CASSYPLAGVYNE. The full CDR3 is CASSYPLAGVYNEQFF.

This clone appeared many times. Sequencing ends 3 residues short of the CDR3 end; the germline J gene provides the rest. The V call is TRBV20-1, the J call TRBJ2-5, with D uncertain. Trimming stripped 2 bases from V and 7 bases from J, with 14 bases between. Per the germline V gene, CDR1 is DFQATT and CDR2 is SNEGSKA (reference sequence). The CDR3 is 13 residues long. The DNA read from the CDR3 is TGCAGTGCTAGACAATCCATCGGTTGGACC. It yields the protein CSARQSIGWT. In full, the CDR3 is CSARQSIGWTQYF.

This clone was seen at least ten times. From the germline J gene comes the end of the CDR3, since the read stops 3 residues before it. V is TRBV28 and J is TRBJ2-7; a possible D gene is TRBD2 (6 bases). Germline CDR1 reads MDHEN; CDR2 reads SYDVKM. Trimming removed 6 bases at V and 1 base at J, with 22 bases between. The CDR3 contains 17 residues. Incomplete CDR3 DNA: TGTGCCAGCAGCTTCCGAAGCGACCGGGACTTTTCCTACGAG. Translated: CASSFRSDRDFSYE. The full CDR3 protein reads CASSFRSDRDFSYEQYF. Based on the CDR3 plus reference TRBV28 and TRBJ2-7, the full variable domain is DVKVTQSSRYLVKRTGEKVFLECVQDMDHENMFWYRQDPGLGLRLIYFSYDVKMKEKGDIPEGYSVSREKKERFSLILESASTNQTSMYLCASSFRSDRDFSYEQYFGPGTRLTVT.

In this sample, this clone turned up many times. The CDR3 end falls 3 residues outside the read, so it is completed with the germline J gene. The rearrangement links TRBV20-1 to TRBJ2-7, with TRBD1 matching 10 bases. The germline V gene has CDR1 DFQATT and CDR2 SNEGSKA (reference sequence). Trimming cost V 5 bases and J 3 bases; bases outside gene matches: 7. CDR3 length equals 14 residues. CDR3 bases read: TGCAGTGCTGGTACGGGACAGGGGATCTACGAG. It translates to CSAGTGQGIYE. The whole CDR3 sequence is CSAGTGQGIYEQYF.

This clone has at least ten counts. The read ends 3 residues shy of where the CDR3 ends; the end is completed using the germline J gene. This chain joins TRBV3-1 (or the pseudogene TRBV3-2) and TRBJ2-1; 8 positions match TRBD2. The germline V gene encodes CDR1 LGHDT and CDR2 YNNKEL (reference sequence). The CDR3 contains 15 residues. J gave up 6 bases and V 3 bases, and 7 bases lay outside the gene matches. This CDR3 reads CASSHETSDCNEQFF. The covered CDR3 bases are TGTGCCAGCAGCCACGAGACTAGCGACTGCAATGAG.

This clone was detected ten times or more. The sequence runs out 3 residues before the end of the CDR3; the remainder is reconstructed from the germline J gene. The chain combines TRBV6-2 or TRBV6-3 with TRBJ1-1; TRBD1 matches at 7 bases. Germline trimming cut 0 bases from V and 0 bases from J; bases unmatched to any gene: 7. In germline, CDR1 is MNHEY, CDR2 SVGEGT. This CDR3 comprises 17 residues. The CDR3 DNA, read in part, is TGTGCCAGCAGTTACTCAAGGACGGGACAGATGAACACTGAA. Translation: CASSYSRTGQMNTE. The full CDR3 sequence reads CASSYSRTGQMNTEAFF.

This clone was seen at least ten times. The read terminates 3 residues before the CDR3 end, so the remaining end is supplied by the germline J gene. The chain links TRBV20-1 to TRBJ2-3; D not resolved. Deletions cut 6 bases from V and 0 bases from J, with 7 bases between. The V gene's germline CDR1 is DFQATT and CDR2 SNEGSKA (reference sequence). The CDR3 spans 12 residues. CDR3 in amino acids: CSAHGSTDTQYF. Partial CDR3 DNA: TGCAGTGCCCACGGTAGCACAGATACG.

The table lists this clone with many counts. The DNA ends 3 residues before the CDR3 does, and the rest of the CDR3 is filled in from the germline J gene. The chain couples TRBV27 to TRBJ1-5, with 8 bases aligning to TRBD1. V shed 2 bases and J 3 bases; nucleotides not matched to a gene: 9. Germline CDR1 reads MNHEY; CDR2 reads SMNVEV (reference sequence). The CDR3 runs to 17 residues. CDR3 bases read: TGTGCCAGCAGTTTACGCTCCGGGACAGGCAACAATCAGCCC. It translates to CASSLRSGTGNNQP. The whole CDR3 sequence reads CASSLRSGTGNNQPQHF.

This clone was seen many times. The read is 3 residues too short to cover the CDR3 end, so that end is filled in from the germline J gene. The J gene is TRBJ2-2, the V gene TRBV5-1; D may be TRBD1 (6 bases). Germline V gene lookup returns CDR1 SGHRS and CDR2 YFSETQ. CDR3 length: 14 amino acids. The germline V and J ends were trimmed by 0 bases and 5 bases, with 8 bases remaining between them. The sequenced part of the CDR3 DNA is TGCGCCAGCAGCTTGGGGCAGGGGACCGGGGAG. Amino acids: CASSLGQGTGE. The entire CDR3 protein reads CASSLGQGTGELFF. The complete variable domain, with remaining parts taken from reference TRBV5-1 and TRBJ2-2, reads KAGVTQTPRYLIKTRGQQVTLSCSPISGHRSVSWYQQTPGQGLQFLFEYFSETQRNKGNFPGRFSGRQFSNSRSEMNVSTLELGDSALYLCASSLGQGTGELFFGEGSRLTVL.

This clone was picked up many times. CDR3 sequence reads: CASSLRGISSTDTQYF. The sequenced part of the CDR3 DNA is TGTGCCAGCAGCCTTAGGGGGATATCTAGCACAGATACG. The chain uses TRBV7-6 and TRBJ2-3; D might be TRBD1 (6 bases). The read gets to within 3 residues of the CDR3 end, and the germline J gene fills in the rest. CDR1 SGHVS and CDR2 FNYEAQ come from the germline V gene. The CDR3 runs to 16 residues. The ends were cut back, 5 bases at V and 0 bases at J, with 15 bases in the middle. The complete variable domain, with remaining parts taken from reference TRBV7-6 and TRBJ2-3, reads GAGVSQSPRYKVTKRGQDVALRCDPISGHVSLYWYRQALGQGPEFLTYFNYEAQQDKSGLPNDRFSAERPEGSISTLTIQRTEQRDSAMYRCASSLRGISSTDTQYFGPGTRLTVL.

At least ten counts were recorded for this clone. The observed sequence ends 3 residues before the CDR3 terminus, with the missing tail filled in from the germline J gene. V and J are TRBV19 and TRBJ2-4, with 7 bases lining up with TRBD1. CDR3 length: 13 amino acids. Per germline, CDR1 LNHDA and CDR2 SQIVND (reference sequence). The CDR3 loop reads CASSTLDRDTQYF. The CDR3 bases that were read are TGTGCCAGTAGTACTCTCGACAGGGATACT.

This clone appeared many times. The observed sequence ends 3 residues before the CDR3 terminus, with the missing tail filled in from the germline J gene. The chain links TRBV6-1 to TRBJ2-3, with D uncertain. Germline CDR1 is MNHNS and CDR2 is SASEGT. V was cut by 3 bases and J by 5 bases, with 9 bases left in between. The length of the CDR3 is 13 residues. The DNA read from the CDR3 is TGTGCCAGCAGTGAGTCTTTACTAGATACG. Translation gives CASSESLLDT. The full CDR3 reads CASSESLLDTQYF.

There are many counts of this clone. The read falls 3 residues short of the CDR3 end, and the missing part is taken from the germline J gene. The chain links TRBV19 to TRBJ1-6; TRBD1 agrees at 9 bases. The CDR3 has 15 amino acids. Germline trimming cut 3 bases from V and 9 bases from J; bases unmatched to any gene: 6. Germline CDR1 is LNHDA and CDR2 is SQIVND (reference sequence). The CDR3 spells CASSIGDRVRSPLHF. The CDR3 bases that were read are TGTGCCAGTAGTATTGGGGACAGGGTTCGTTCACCC.